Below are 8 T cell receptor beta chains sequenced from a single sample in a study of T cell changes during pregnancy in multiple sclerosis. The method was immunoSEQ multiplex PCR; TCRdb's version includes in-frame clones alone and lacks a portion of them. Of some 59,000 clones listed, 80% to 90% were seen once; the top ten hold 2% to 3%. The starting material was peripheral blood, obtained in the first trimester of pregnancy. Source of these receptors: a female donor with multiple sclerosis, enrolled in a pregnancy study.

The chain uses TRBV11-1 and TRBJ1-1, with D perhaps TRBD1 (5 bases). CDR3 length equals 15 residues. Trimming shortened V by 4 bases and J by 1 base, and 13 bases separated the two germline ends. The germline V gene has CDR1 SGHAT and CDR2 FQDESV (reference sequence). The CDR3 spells CASSSRGSWNTEAFF. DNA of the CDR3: TGTGCCAGCAGCTCGCGGGGGTCGTGGAACACTGAAGCTTTCTTT.

This chain's CDR3 is CATRLGTGKLANTEAFF. CDR3 bases: TGCGCCACCAGATTAGGGACAGGGAAATTAGCGAACACTGAAGCTTTCTTT. The genes are TRBV4-1 and TRBJ1-1, with 9 bases lining up with TRBD1. Germline CDR1 is MGHRA and CDR2 is YSYEKL. This CDR3 comprises 17 residues. Germline trimming cut 10 bases from V and 1 base from J; bases unmatched to any gene: 16.

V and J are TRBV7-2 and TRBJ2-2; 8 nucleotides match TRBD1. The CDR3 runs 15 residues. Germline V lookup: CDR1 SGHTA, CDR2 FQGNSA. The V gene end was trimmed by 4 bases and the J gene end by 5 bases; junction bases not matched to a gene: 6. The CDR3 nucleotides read TGTGCCAGCAGCTCACTCCAGGGGGCGACCGGGGAGCTGTTTTTT. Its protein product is CASSSLQGATGELFF.

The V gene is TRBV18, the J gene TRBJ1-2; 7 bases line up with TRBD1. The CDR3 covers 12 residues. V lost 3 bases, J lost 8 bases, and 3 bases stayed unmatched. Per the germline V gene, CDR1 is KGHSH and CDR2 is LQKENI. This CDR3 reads CASSPRGAGYTF. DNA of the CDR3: TGTGCCAGCTCACCCAGGGGGGCAGGCTACACCTTC.

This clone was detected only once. The CDR3 coding sequence is TGCAGCGCCCGCCGTCCCACAGAGAACTATGGCTACACCTTC. Translation gives CSARRPTENYGYTF. The genes are TRBV29-1 and TRBJ1-2; the D is unclear. Germline CDR1 and CDR2: SQVTM and ANQGSEA. Trimming cost V 7 bases and J 2 bases, with 17 bases left between them. CDR3 length equals 14 residues.

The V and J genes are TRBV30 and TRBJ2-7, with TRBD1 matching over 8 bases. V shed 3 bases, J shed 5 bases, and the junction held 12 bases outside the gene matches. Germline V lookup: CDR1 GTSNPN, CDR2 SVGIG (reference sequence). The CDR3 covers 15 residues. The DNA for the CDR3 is TGTGCCTGGAGAAGCGGACAGGGAAGGCTCGACGAGCAGTACTTC. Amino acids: CAWRSGQGRLDEQYF.

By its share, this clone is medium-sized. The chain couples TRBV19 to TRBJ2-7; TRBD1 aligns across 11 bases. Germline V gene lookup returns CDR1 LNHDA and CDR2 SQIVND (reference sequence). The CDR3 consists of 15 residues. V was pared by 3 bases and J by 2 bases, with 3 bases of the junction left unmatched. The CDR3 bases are TGTGCCAGTAGTATCTCGGGACAGGGGGCCTACGAGCAGTACTTC. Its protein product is CASSISGQGAYEQYF.

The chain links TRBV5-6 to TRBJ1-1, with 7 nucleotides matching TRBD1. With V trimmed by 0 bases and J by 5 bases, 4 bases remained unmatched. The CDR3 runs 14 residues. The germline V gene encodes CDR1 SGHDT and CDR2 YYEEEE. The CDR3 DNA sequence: TGTGCCAGCAGCTTGGGACAGGGAGGTACTGAAGCTTTCTTT. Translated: CASSLGQGGTEAFF. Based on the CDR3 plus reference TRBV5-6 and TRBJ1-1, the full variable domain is DAGVTQSPTHLIKTRGQQVTLRCSPKSGHDTVSWYQQALGQGPQFIFQYYEEEERQRGNFPDRFSGHQFPNYSSELNVNALLLGDSALYLCASSLGQGGTEAFFGQGTRLTVV.